A selection of T cell receptor beta chains follows, all from one sample in a study of cytomegalovirus exposure and HLA in healthy donors. The assay was immunoSEQ multiplex PCR, and TCRdb's table has in-frame clones only and misses some. The table lists over 85,000 clones, roughly 90% of them singletons, with almost 1.5% in the top ten. The sequenced material came from PBMCs. These receptors were collected from a woman between 25 and 40 years old in good health and CMV-seropositive. Each CDR3 is given with its conserved first and last residue. The D gene is left open where the match is weak. Clone size is not always given. Where it is, it says once, few, many or a class for expanded clones.

TRBJ2-5	TRBV6-1	TRBD2	.	TGTGCCAGCAGACTAGCGGAGCACGGTCGGGAGACCCAGTACTTC	CASRLAEHGRETQYF
TRBJ2-3	TRBV6-4	TRBD1	.	TGTGCCAGCAGTGACGCCGGGACAGGGGGCGTAGATACGCAGTATTTT	CASSDAGTGGVDTQYF
TRBJ2-7	TRBV5-4	TRBD1	.	TGTGCCAGCAGCTTAGCAGGGGGCCGGCAGTACTTC	CASSLAGGRQYF
TRBJ1-2	TRBV7-6	.	.	TGTGCCAGCAGCCAGAGCCGATTCGGGAGTCTTTATGGGGGCTACACCTTC	CASSQSRFGSLYGGYTF
TRBJ2-2	TRBV27	TRBD2	.	TGTGCCAGCAGTCAACGACTAGCGGGGGGGCGAACCGGGGAGCTGTTTTTT	CASSQRLAGGRTGELFF
TRBJ2-6	TRBV7-9	TRBD1	once	TGTGCCAGCAGCCCACGGACAGGACGATTAGCGGGGGCCAACGTCCTGACTTTC	CASSPRTGRLAGANVLTF
TRBJ1-1	TRBV18	TRBD1	few	TGTGCCAGCTCACCAGAACAGGGGGCGGACACTGAAGCTTTCTTT	CASSPEQGADTEAFF
TRBJ1-1	TRBV4-1	.	.	TGCGCCAGCAGCCAAGATGGCCAGAACACTGAAGCTTTCTTT	CASSQDGQNTEAFF
TRBJ2-5	TRBV25-1	.	.	TGTGCCAGCAGTGACCCACTCGATTGGTTTTCAGAGACCCAGTACTTC	CASSDPLDWFSETQYF
TRBJ2-2	TRBV2	.	.	TGTGCCAGCAGCCCAGGGGAATTCACCGGGGAGCTGTTTTTT	CASSPGEFTGELFF
TRBJ2-1	TRBV7-3	TRBD2	.	TGTGCCAGCAGCTCATCACCGGGACTAGCATTAGGTGAGCAGTTCTTC	CASSSSPGLALGEQFF
TRBJ2-2	TRBV4-2	TRBD2	.	TGTGCCAGCAGCCATGGAGCGGGAGGGTCTACCGGGGAGCTGTTTTTT	CASSHGAGGSTGELFF
TRBJ2-1	TRBV2	.	.	TGTGCCAGCAGTGTCAGTTACAATGAGCAGTTCTTC	CASSVSYNEQFF
TRBJ2-7	TRBV11-2	.	.	TGTGCCAGCAGCTTAGATCGAGGGCTCCGCGAGCAGTACTTC	CASSLDRGLREQYF
TRBJ2-5	TRBV7-3	.	.	TGTGCCAGCAGCCCGACCACTAGAAAACCCGTCCCTCAAGAGACCCAGTACTTC	CASSPTTRKPVPQETQYF
TRBJ1-5	TRBV28	.	once	TGTGCCAGCCTAGCCTTTGGCGGGGGAGGCAATCAGCCCCAGCATTTT	CASLAFGGGGNQPQHF
TRBJ1-2	TRBV28	.	.	TGTGCCAGCAGTTTAGCGGGGGCAAATGGCTACACCTTC	CASSLAGANGYTF
TRBJ2-1	TRBV4-1	.	.	TGCGCCAGCAGCCACCCCGCTGGGGGTAGCGGATTTTACAATGAGCAGTTCTTC	CASSHPAGGSGFYNEQFF
TRBJ2-5	TRBV6-5	TRBD2	.	TGTGCCAGCGGGAGGGGCGAAGAGACCCAGTACTTC	CASGRGEETQYF
TRBJ1-1	TRBV7-9	.	.	TGTGCCAGCAGCTTAACCACCAGTCGGATGGGGGGTGAAGCTTTCTTT	CASSLTTSRMGGEAFF
TRBJ2-1	TRBV14	TRBD1	.	TGTGCCAGCCCCGGGACAGGGAGGAACTGGGGCTACAATGAGCAGTTCTTC	CASPGTGRNWGYNEQFF
TRBJ1-2	TRBV9	.	.	TGTGCCAGCAGCGCTCGATGGGAGGCAAACTATGGCTACACCTTC	CASSARWEANYGYTF
TRBJ1-5	TRBV19	.	.	TGTGCCAGTAGTAGGCTTGGCAATCAGCCCCAGCATTTT	CASSRLGNQPQHF
TRBJ2-1	TRBV5-1	.	.	TGCGCCAGCAGCCCCGACTCTGAGCAGTTCTTC	CASSPDSEQFF
TRBJ1-4	TRBV5-1	.	.	TGCGCCAGCAGGAGTGGGATGACAGTAACTAATGAAAAACTGTTTTTT	CASRSGMTVTNEKLFF
TRBJ2-2	TRBV5-1	.	.	TGCGCCAGCAGCGGGACTTACAGGGGCCTCGCGAACACCGGGGAGCTGTTTTTT	CASSGTYRGLANTGELFF
TRBJ1-5	TRBV7-8	.	once	TGTGCCAGCAGCTCTAGAGGGAGCAATCAGCCCCAGCATTTT	CASSSRGSNQPQHF
TRBJ2-5	TRBV11-3	TRBD1	.	TGTGCCAGCAGCTTAGGCCGTACAGGGGGCTCAGAGACCCAGTACTTC	CASSLGRTGGSETQYF